This T cell receptor (beta chain) was documented in a study of blood T cell repertoires in COVID-19. Study background: Samples of COVID-19 (acute and convalescent) were obtained from the United States, Italy and Spain. From T cells, B-cell-depleted T cells, or PBMCs came the material, which was cDNA or gDNA.

A remark on this clone: This same CDR3 is encoded by further DNA sequences in the sample.

The CDR3 has 14 amino acids. Germline V CDR1 and CDR2: LNHDA, SQIVND (reference sequence). V was trimmed by 1 base and J by 0 bases, leaving 7 bases between them. Per the study methods: Amplification of reference gene primers provided the estimated nucleated cell counts. Only in-frame clones appear in the TCRdb table, and some are missing; sequencing was by immunoSEQ multiplex PCR. V and J calls and clone size come straight from that table; D and trimming were deduced from the DNA. This sample has 100,000 to 150,000 clones, with about 80% found just once. This TCR was recovered from a human donor in a cohort sampled during active COVID-19. The chain has TRBV19 and TRBJ2-7; possible D gene TRBD1, 5 bases. The sequencing sample was made of peripheral blood. In DNA, the CDR3 is TGTGCCAGTAGTATAGGGCAGGGCTCCTACGAGCAGTACTTC. This translates into CASSIGQGSYEQYF.